These 16 T cell receptor beta chains came from one sample sequenced in a study of identical twins. TCRdb reanalysed the 5' RACE reads using MiXCR and keeps one entry per CDR3 protein. The table records a few hundred thousand distinct CDR3 sequences, under 8.5% of them present only once. The same specimen was also included in a second study, on T cells expressing NK-cell markers.

The sequenced sample was CD8+ T cells sorted from blood. The receptor set was obtained from a woman aged 18-29 years in good health.

In its sample, this clonotype was seen many times. The chain carries TRBV25-1 and TRBJ2-5; TRBD2 is a possible D gene (6 bases). Trimming shortened V by 6 bases and J by 6 bases, and 17 bases separated the two germline ends. CDR3 size: 14 residues. Per germline, CDR1 MGHDK and CDR2 SYGVNS. The CDR3: CASSDPSVPKTQYF. The CDR3 nucleotides read TGTGCCAGCAGCGACCCTAGCGTCCCGAAGACCCAGTACTTC.

This clonotype was counted only a few times. V usage is TRBV7-2 and J usage is TRBJ2-1; a weak D match, TRBD2 (5 bases). V lost 3 bases and J 6 bases, leaving 15 bases between the germline ends. Germline V gene sequence: CDR1 SGHTA, CDR2 FQGNSA. This CDR3 has 15 amino acids. CDR3 nucleotide sequence: TGTGCCAGCAGCTTCCGAGGGTGGCGGGTCAATGAGCAGTTCTTC. Translating gives CASSFRGWRVNEQFF.

At least ten counts were recorded for this clonotype. The CDR3 carries no conserved terminal phenylalanine or tryptophan, so it likely arises from a read error. The DNA is left out, because the CDR3 cannot be placed on it with certainty; the CDR3 is given as TCRdb lists it. The chain couples TRBV5-6 to TRBJ2-7. CDR1 is SGHDT and CDR2 is YYEEEE in the germline V gene. The CDR3 has 10 amino acids, counting both end residues. The CDR3 loop reads CASSRTLSLS.

This clonotype was counted at least ten times. The V gene is TRBV7-9, the J gene TRBJ2-3; no reliable D call. Germline V CDR1 and CDR2: SEHNR, FQNEAQ (reference sequence). CDR3 length: 12 amino acids. Deletions cut 5 bases from V and 2 bases from J, with 5 bases between. DNA for the CDR3: TGTGCCAGCAGCCGCAACACAGATACGCAGTATTTT. Translated: CASSRNTDTQYF.

This clonotype was recorded at least ten times. The rearrangement links TRBV28 to TRBJ2-7, with D perhaps matching TRBD2 (6 bases). The CDR3 runs to 15 residues. Between the trimmed V and J ends, which lost 3 bases and 3 bases, there was a span of 15 bases. Germline values: CDR1 MDHEN, CDR2 SYDVKM. CDR3 nucleotides: TGTGCCAGCAGTTTGAGTAGCGGCCCTTACTACGAGCAGTACTTC. Its translation is CASSLSSGPYYEQYF.

In this sample, this clonotype turned up a few times. The chain links TRBV9 to TRBJ2-1, with a tentative D call TRBD2 (6 bases). Germline assignment: CDR1 SGDLS and CDR2 YYNGEE. This CDR3 contains 12 residues. Trimming took off 4 bases at V and 10 bases at J, with 12 bases between the two ends. Written as DNA, the CDR3 is TGTGCCAGCAGCTCGGCGGGGCAGGAGCAGTTCTTC. Its protein product is CASSSAGQEQFF.

This clonotype was observed a few times. The chain carries TRBV4-3 and TRBJ2-1, with 13 nucleotides matching TRBD2. The germline gives CDR1 LGHNA, CDR2 YSLEER. V shed 2 bases and J 10 bases; nucleotides not matched to a gene: 8. CDR3 length: 16 amino acids. CDR3 bases: TGCGCCAGCAGCCAACCTCGGACTAGCGGGAGAGGGGAGCAGTTCTTC. It yields the protein CASSQPRTSGRGEQFF.

This clonotype occurred many times. The V and J genes are TRBV11-3 and TRBJ2-7, with TRBD1 matching 8 bases. Unmatched junction bases numbered 5, after V lost 4 bases and J lost 3 bases. Germline V CDR1 and CDR2: SGHNT, YENEEA. The CDR3 spans 14 residues. The DNA of the CDR3 is TGTGCCAGCAGCTCGTGGACAGGGAACTACGAGCAGTACTTC. Its protein product is CASSSWTGNYEQYF.

This clonotype has ten or more counts. V gene TRBV7-9 combines with J gene TRBJ2-1; TRBD2 matches 10 bases. Trimming removed 5 bases from V and 2 bases from J; junction bases left unmatched: 6. The CDR3 runs to 16 residues. The germline CDR1 and CDR2 sequences are SEHNR and FQNEAQ (reference sequence). The CDR3 protein is CASSDSGGNTYNEQFF. The CDR3 nucleotides read TGTGCCAGCAGCGATAGCGGGGGGAACACCTACAATGAGCAGTTCTTC.

In its sample, this clonotype was seen a few times. The chain has TRBV12-3 or TRBV12-4 and TRBJ2-7; D remains unclear. This CDR3 has 13 residues. Deletions cut 3 bases from V and 3 bases from J, with 9 bases between. Here the CDR3 DNA reads TGTGCCAGCAGTTTTGCACAGCGCTACGAGCAGTACTTC. Protein sequence: CASSFAQRYEQYF.

This clonotype occurred a few times. The V and J genes are TRBV6-1 and TRBJ2-5; 9 bases map to TRBD2. Germline assignment: CDR1 MNHNS and CDR2 SASEGT. The CDR3 is 19 residues long. The trim removed 2 bases at V and 2 bases at J, leaving 15 bases unmatched. CDR3 nucleotide sequence: TGTGCCAGCAGTGAAAGAGCGGCGAGCGGGGGGCCCCGACAAGAGACCCAGTACTTC. This gives the protein CASSERAASGGPRQETQYF.

This clonotype was found a few times. The rearrangement uses TRBV30 and TRBJ2-3, with 8 bases matching TRBD2. V shed 2 bases and J 0 bases; nucleotides not matched to a gene: 7. The CDR3 is 16 residues long. Germline CDR1 is GTSNPN and CDR2 is SVGIG (reference sequence). The CDR3 DNA reads as TGTGCCTGGAGTCCCACGCGACTAGCGAGCACAGATACGCAGTATTTT. Translation: CAWSPTRLASTDTQYF.

Only a few counts were recorded for this clonotype. The chain employs TRBV3-1 and TRBJ2-7, with a tentative D call TRBD1 (6 bases). The germline CDR1 and CDR2 sequences are LGHDT and YNNKEL (reference sequence). V was shortened by 10 bases and J by 3 bases, with 34 bases between the two germline ends. CDR3 length: 19 residues. The CDR3: CATSPMPNYIDRSGYEQYF. CDR3 DNA sequence: TGTGCCACCTCCCCGATGCCGAATTACATAGACAGGAGCGGCTACGAGCAGTACTTC.

There are many counts of this clonotype. The V call is TRBV12-3 or TRBV12-4, the J call TRBJ1-5; a weak D match, TRBD1 (5 bases). The CDR3 sequence is 15 residues long. V was shortened by 4 bases and J by 2 bases, with 12 bases between the two germline ends. The CDR3 DNA is TGTGCCAGCAGTTCCCGGGACGGGGGCAATCAGCCCCAGCATTTT. The encoded protein is CASSSRDGGNQPQHF.

In its sample, this clonotype was seen a few times. The V and J genes are TRBV2 and TRBJ2-1, with a possible D match to TRBD1 (5 bases). V was pared by 3 bases and J by 6 bases, with 12 bases between. Germline lookup yields CDR1 SNHLY and CDR2 FYNNEI. This CDR3 has 14 amino acids. The CDR3 here is CASSEWGPSNEQFF. CDR3 DNA: TGTGCCAGCAGTGAGTGGGGCCCCTCCAATGAGCAGTTCTTC.

This clonotype was detected many times. The CDR3 region is CAWRSREVLSTDTQYF. The CDR3 DNA reads TGTGCCTGGAGGAGCAGGGAGGTTCTCAGCACAGATACGCAGTATTTT. The rearrangement links TRBV30 to TRBJ2-3, with a possible D match to TRBD2 (6 bases). This CDR3 has 16 residues. Germline assignment: CDR1 GTSNPN and CDR2 SVGIG (reference sequence). Trimming removed 3 bases at V and 0 bases at J, with 16 bases between.